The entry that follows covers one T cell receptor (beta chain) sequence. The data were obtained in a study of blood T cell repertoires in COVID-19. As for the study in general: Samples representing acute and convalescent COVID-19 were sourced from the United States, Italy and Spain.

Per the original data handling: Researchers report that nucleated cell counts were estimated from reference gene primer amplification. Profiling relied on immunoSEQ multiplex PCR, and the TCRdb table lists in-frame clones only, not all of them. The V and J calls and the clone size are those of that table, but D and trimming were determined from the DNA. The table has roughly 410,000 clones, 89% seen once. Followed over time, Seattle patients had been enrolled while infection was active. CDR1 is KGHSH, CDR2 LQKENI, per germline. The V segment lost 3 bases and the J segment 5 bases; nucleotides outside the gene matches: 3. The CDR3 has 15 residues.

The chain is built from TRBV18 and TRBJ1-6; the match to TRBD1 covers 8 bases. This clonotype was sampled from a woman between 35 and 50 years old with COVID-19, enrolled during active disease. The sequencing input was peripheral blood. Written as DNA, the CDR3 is TGTGCCAGCTCACCGACAGGGGACCATAATTCACCCCTCCACTTT. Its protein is CASSPTGDHNSPLHF.